The sequence of this T cell receptor (beta chain) was determined in a study of T cells in narcolepsy. Findings and limits, study-wide: Autoreactive HCRT-specific and TRIB2-specific clonotypes were marked in same-patient CSF-versus-blood CD4+ comparisons.

The CDR3 runs to 14 residues. Per germline, CDR1 SGHAT and CDR2 FQDESV (reference sequence). V lost 6 bases and J lost 3, with 15 bases in between. About this clone: As yet, its antigen is unknown.

The method was immunoSEQ multiplex PCR; TCRdb's version includes in-frame clones alone and lacks a portion of them. The table includes tens of thousands of clones, about 60% detected once. The sample consisted of memory (CD45RA-) CD4+ T cells from blood. The rearrangement joins TRBV11-1 to TRBJ2-7; D may correspond to TRBD1 or TRBD2 (5 bases each). The receptor was derived from a human donor in good health. The CDR3 reads CASSPTRGVYEQYF. DNA of the CDR3: TGTGCCAGCAGTCCTACGAGGGGAGTCTACGAGCAGTACTTC.